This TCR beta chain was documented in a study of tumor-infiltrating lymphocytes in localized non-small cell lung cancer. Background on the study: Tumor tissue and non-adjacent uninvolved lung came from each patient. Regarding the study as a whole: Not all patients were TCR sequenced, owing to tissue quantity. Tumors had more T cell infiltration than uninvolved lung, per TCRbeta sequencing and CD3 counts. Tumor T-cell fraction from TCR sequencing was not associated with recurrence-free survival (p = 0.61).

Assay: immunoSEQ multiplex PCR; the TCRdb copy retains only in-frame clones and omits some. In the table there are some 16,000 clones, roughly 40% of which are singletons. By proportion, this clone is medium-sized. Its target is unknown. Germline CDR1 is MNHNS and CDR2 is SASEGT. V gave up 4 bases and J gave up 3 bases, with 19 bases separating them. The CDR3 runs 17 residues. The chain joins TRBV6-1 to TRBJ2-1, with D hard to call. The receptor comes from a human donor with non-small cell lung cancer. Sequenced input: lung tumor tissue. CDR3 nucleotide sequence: TGTGCCAGCAGTGGCCCACTACTGAGTCTCCTCTACAATGAGCAGTTCTTC. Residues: CASSGPLLSLLYNEQFF.